A single sample gave rise to the 23 T cell receptor beta chains below, sequenced in a study of Graves' ophthalmopathy and Graves' hyperthyroidism. From RNA, the CDR3 regions of TCR beta chains were amplified and sequenced. First-round RT-PCR used HTBI primers; second-round multiplex PCR followed. TCRdb independently ran MiXCR on the multiplex PCR reads; one entry per CDR3 protein. The top ten hold around 40% of the sample, which has about 740,000 distinct CDR3 sequences, about 44% seen once. Sequencing input: peripheral blood. These receptors all stem from an adult man with Graves' ophthalmopathy.

The J gene is TRBJ2-7, the V gene TRBV7-2; D remains unclear. The CDR3 runs to 14 residues. CDR1 SGHTA and CDR2 FQGNSA come from the germline V gene. Trimming shortened V by 4 bases and J by 1 base, and 11 bases separated the two germline ends. The CDR3 loop is CASSSNLRSYEQYF. In DNA, the CDR3 is TGTGCCAGCAGCTCGAATTTACGGTCCTACGAGCAGTACTTC.

The chain combines TRBV10-3 with TRBJ2-2, with 8 bases matching TRBD1. The CDR3 sequence is 14 residues long. The V segment lost 10 bases and the J segment 4 bases; nucleotides outside the gene matches: 8. The germline gives CDR1 ENHRY, CDR2 SYGVKD. The CDR3 sequence: CASRADRATGELFF. The CDR3 nucleotides are TGTGCCAGCAGAGCGGACAGGGCCACCGGGGAGCTGTTTTTT.

Comment on this clonotype: Its ends do not fully match the called genes, so a read error is possible. The chain joins TRBV10-3 to TRBJ1-2; D ambiguous. The germline V gene encodes CDR1 ENHRY and CDR2 SYGVKD. There are 12 residues in the CDR3. Written as DNA, the CDR3 is TGTGCCAGCAGTTTATACGGGAGCGGCTACACCTTC. It specifies CASSLYGSGYTF.

This clonotype appeared a few times. The rearrangement uses TRBV27 and TRBJ2-7, with unresolved D. V lost 4 bases and J lost 5, with 9 bases in between. This CDR3 comprises 12 residues. CDR1 is MNHEY and CDR2 is SMNVEV in the germline V gene (reference sequence). The CDR3 region has the DNA TGTGCCAGCAGTTCAGTGGTACACGAGCAGTACTTC. Protein: CASSSVVHEQYF.

The CDR3 coding sequence is TGTGCCAGCAGGGGCGGTACTAATAATTCACCCCTCCACTTT. Amino acids: CASRGGTNNSPLHF. The rearrangement joins TRBV7-8 to TRBJ1-6; no reliable D call. Germline V gene lookup returns CDR1 SGHVS and CDR2 FQNEAQ. The CDR3 has 14 residues. Between the trimmed V and J ends, which lost 6 bases and 5 bases, there was a span of 11 bases.

The chain's CDR3 is CASSPGLAGVVEQYF. The CDR3 DNA sequence: TGTGCCAGCAGTCCCGGACTAGCGGGAGTTGTCGAGCAGTACTTC. The chain uses TRBV12-3 or TRBV12-4 and TRBJ2-7, with 13 bases identical to TRBD2. V shed 5 bases and J 6 bases; nucleotides not matched to a gene: 7. The CDR3 is made up of 15 amino acids.

This clonotype was recorded many times. This chain joins TRBV7-2 and TRBJ1-1, with D possibly being TRBD1 (6 bases). The V end lost 8 bases, the J end lost 4 bases, and 20 bases lay between the germline ends. The CDR3 consists of 15 residues. Germline V CDR1 and CDR2: SGHTA, FQGNSA. The CDR3 protein is CASGVGGHRGTEAFF. CDR3 coding DNA: TGTGCCAGCGGAGTGGGGGGCCACCGGGGCACTGAAGCTTTCTTT. Supplemented by reference TRBV7-2 and TRBJ1-1, the full variable domain reads GAGVSQSPSNKVTEKGKDVELRCDPISGHTALYWYRQSLGQGLEFLIYFQGNSAPDKSGLPSDRFSAERTGGSVSTLTIQRTQQEDSAVYLCASGVGGHRGTEAFFGQGTRLTVV.

In regard to this clonotype: One base away lies a much larger clone, so this may be a sequencing read error. The chain is built from TRBV12-3 or TRBV12-4 and TRBJ1-2; D gene unclear. The length of the CDR3 is 13 residues. The CDR3: CVSSSTRSRDYTF. The CDR3, as DNA: TGTGTCAGCAGTTCGACACGGTCCCGGGACTACACCTTC.

This clonotype was seen a handful of times. The V gene is TRBV7-9, the J gene TRBJ2-7; possibly TRBD1 or TRBD2 for D (5 bases each). Germline V gene sequence: CDR1 SEHNR, CDR2 FQNEAQ (reference sequence). Trimming removed 5 bases from V and 3 bases from J, with 17 bases in between. The CDR3 has 15 amino acids. The CDR3 DNA is TGTGCCAGCAGCCACCGAAGCCGGGACCTCTACGAGCAGTACTTC. Translating gives CASSHRSRDLYEQYF. Full variable domain (remainder filled in from reference TRBV7-9 and TRBJ2-7): DTGVSQNPRHKITKRGQNVTFRCDPISEHNRLYWYRQTLGQGPEFLTYFQNEAQLEKSRLLSDRFSAERPKGSFSTLEIQRTEQGDSAMYLCASSHRSRDLYEQYFGPGTRLTVT.

Remarks on this clonotype: It may be a read error: a sequence one base away is much more abundant. The chain uses TRBV7-9 and TRBJ1-5; possible D gene TRBD1, 5 bases. This CDR3 contains 15 residues. Trimming removed 2 bases from V and 6 bases from J, with 14 bases in between. Germline CDR1 SEHNR, CDR2 FQNEAQ (reference sequence). The CDR3 DNA reads TGTGCCAGCAGCTTAACCGGGGGGAGGGGTCAGCCCCAGCATTTT. Protein sequence: CASSLTGGRGQPQHF.

V usage is TRBV29-1 and J usage is TRBJ1-1; 8 bases align to TRBD1. This CDR3 comprises 14 residues. CDR1 and CDR2 (germline): SQVTM, ANQGSEA. For the CDR3, the DNA is TGCAGTGCATATATGACAGGGGCGAACACTGAAGCTTTCTTT. Its translation: CSAYMTGANTEAFF.

This clonotype was seen a few times. V gene TRBV12-3 or TRBV12-4 combines with J gene TRBJ1-5; D unresolved. CDR3 length equals 13 residues. The ends were cut back, 6 bases at V and 6 bases at J, with 12 bases in the middle. The CDR3 nucleotides are TGTGCCAGCAGCGATAGGGAAGCTCAGCCCCAGCATTTT. Its translation: CASSDREAQPQHF.

This clonotype was detected many times. This chain links TRBV11-2 with TRBJ2-7; D might be TRBD1 (5 bases). The V gene lost 7 bases and the J gene lost 5 bases, with 9 bases spanning the gap. Per germline, CDR1 SGHAT and CDR2 FQNNGV. The CDR3 consists of 11 residues. Here the CDR3 reads CASTQGHEQYF. In DNA, the CDR3 is TGTGCCAGCACCCAGGGCCACGAGCAGTACTTC.

The gene calls are TRBV29-1 and TRBJ1-2; no reliable D call. Per the germline V gene, CDR1 is SQVTM and CDR2 is ANQGSEA. The CDR3 is 15 residues long. Trimming stripped 6 bases from V and 6 bases from J, with 23 bases between. The CDR3 sequence: CSVPGPSSPGDGYTF. The CDR3 region has the DNA TGCAGCGTGCCGGGCCCTAGCTCCCCGGGTGATGGCTACACCTTC.

In DNA form, the CDR3 reads TGTGCCACCTCAGGGGGCGCATCCTACGAGCAGTACTTC. This translates into CATSGGASYEQYF. V is TRBV24-1 and J is TRBJ2-7; 8 positions match TRBD1. Per germline, CDR1 KGHDR and CDR2 SFDVKD. The CDR3 length is 13 residues. The ends lost 9 bases at V and 1 base at J; junction bases unmatched: 4.

This clonotype came up many times. The chain uses TRBV2 and TRBJ1-2; D is undetermined. Germline CDR1 reads SNHLY; CDR2 reads FYNNEI. V dropped 6 bases and J dropped 0 bases, with 11 bases sitting between them. The CDR3 length is 14 residues. The DNA for the CDR3 is TGTGCCAGCAGCGACGAGATGACTAACTATGGCTACACCTTC. It yields the protein CASSDEMTNYGYTF.

The chain recombines TRBV6-5 with TRBJ1-5; D unclear. This CDR3 region has 12 residues. The germline CDR1 and CDR2 sequences are MNHEY and SVGAGI. With 5 bases removed from V and 6 bases from J, the gap between germline ends came to 8 bases. The CDR3 DNA is TGTGCCAGCAGTGATACGATTCAGCCCCAGCATTTT. This gives the protein CASSDTIQPQHF.

Only a few counts were recorded for this clonotype. One end of the junction varies from germline; a read error may be responsible. The chain carries TRBV10-3 and TRBJ1-1; no clear D. Germline CDR1 ENHRY, CDR2 SYGVKD. This CDR3 has 10 residues. CDR3 in amino acids: CASSLRGAFF. CDR3 bases: TGTGCCAGCAGTCTTCGGGGAGCTTTCTTT.

V and J are TRBV11-3 and TRBJ2-7; D tentatively fits TRBD1 or TRBD2 (5 bases each). Trimming removed 5 bases from V and 6 bases from J, with 14 bases in between. The germline V gene encodes CDR1 SGHNT and CDR2 YENEEA. The CDR3 is 13 residues long. The DNA of the CDR3 is TGTGCCAGCAGCCACGGAGAGGGGTTCGAGCAGTACTTC. It yields the protein CASSHGEGFEQYF.

This chain links TRBV29-1 with TRBJ1-2; D is unclear. The V gene lost 0 bases and the J gene lost 7 bases, with 6 bases spanning the gap. This CDR3 spans 11 amino acids. The germline V gene has CDR1 SQVTM and CDR2 ANQGSEA. CDR3 sequence: CSVEEGAGYTF. The CDR3 DNA reads TGCAGCGTTGAAGAAGGTGCTGGCTACACCTTC. The full variable domain, rest sourced from reference TRBV29-1 and TRBJ1-2, is SAVISQKPSRDICQRGTSLTIQCQVDSQVTMMFWYRQQPGQSLTLIATANQGSEATYESGFVIDKFPISRPNLTFSTLTVSNMSPEDSSIYLCSVEEGAGYTFGSGTRLTVV.

This clonotype was recorded only once. At one boundary the junction diverges from the germline segment, which might be a read error. The chain recombines TRBV25-1 with TRBJ2-7, with 7 bases matching TRBD1. CDR1 is MGHDK and CDR2 is SYGVNS in the germline V gene. This CDR3 comprises 14 residues. Written as DNA, the CDR3 is TGTGCCAGCAGTTCCGGGACAGCCTCCTCCGAGCAGTACTTC. Its protein product is CASSSGTASSEQYF.

V is TRBV11-1 and J is TRBJ1-2, with 9 nucleotides matching TRBD1. Trimming took 4 bases from V and 3 from J; bases not matched to a gene: 6. The CDR3 runs 15 residues. The germline gives CDR1 SGHAT, CDR2 FQDESV (reference sequence). The CDR3 protein is CASSWGTGLDYGYTF. The CDR3 DNA sequence: TGTGCCAGCAGCTGGGGGACAGGGCTTGACTATGGCTACACCTTC. Supplemented by reference TRBV11-1 and TRBJ1-2, the full variable domain reads EAEVAQSPRYKITEKSQAVAFWCDPISGHATLYWYRQILGQGPELLVQFQDESVVDDSQLPKDRFSAERLKGVDSTLKIQPAELGDSAMYLCASSWGTGLDYGYTFGSGTRLTVV.

The rearrangement uses TRBV29-1 and TRBJ2-1; the D gene is possibly TRBD1 (6 bases). Germline CDR1 is SQVTM and CDR2 is ANQGSEA. Trimming stripped 2 bases from V and 3 bases from J, with 17 bases between. This CDR3 region has 16 residues. The chain's CDR3 is CSVETGHPNGYNEQFF. CDR3 in DNA: TGCAGCGTTGAAACGGGACACCCAAACGGCTACAATGAGCAGTTCTTC.